One sample yielded the 26 T cell receptor beta chains listed below, sequenced in a study of T cells in Graves' hyperthyroidism and ophthalmopathy. TCR beta CDR3 regions were amplified from RNA transcripts. HTBI primers were employed in a first-round RT-PCR of the TCR CDR3. One entry per CDR3 protein results from TCRdb running MiXCR on the multiplex PCR reads. The sample carries about 400,000 distinct CDR3 sequences, roughly 15% recorded once. The sample consisted of blood. All receptors derive from a woman aged 18-35 years with Graves' hyperthyroidism.

Of note for this clonotype: A read error may be the cause here, since a much bigger clone is one base away. This chain uses TRBV5-6 with TRBJ2-5; D is unclear. CDR1 and CDR2 from the germline V gene are SGHDT and YYEEEE. V lost 7 bases and J 5 bases, leaving 15 bases between the germline ends. CDR3 length equals 13 residues. CDR3 nucleotide sequence: TGTGCCAGCGGCCCGGGCCTAGAGGAGACCCAGTACTTC. Protein: CASGPGLEETQYF.

This clonotype was detected ten times or more. This chain joins TRBV11-3 and TRBJ2-1, with D possibly matching TRBD2 (5 bases). The germline gives CDR1 SGHNT, CDR2 YENEEA. The CDR3 contains 13 residues. V shed 3 bases and J shed 7 bases, with 10 bases lying between them. CDR3: CASSFRDQNEQFF. CDR3 bases: TGTGCCAGCAGCTTCCGGGATCAGAATGAGCAGTTCTTC.

The table lists this clonotype with many counts. V usage is TRBV28 and J usage is TRBJ2-7; D is perhaps TRBD1 or TRBD2 (5 bases each). Germline CDR1 is MDHEN and CDR2 is SYDVKM. CDR3 size: 18 residues. The V gene lost 6 bases and the J gene lost 1 base, with 25 bases spanning the gap. Here the CDR3 reads CASRRMAGRSGLSYEQYF. As DNA, the CDR3 is TGTGCCAGCAGACGTATGGCAGGGCGCAGCGGACTTTCCTACGAGCAGTACTTC.

Ten or more counts support this clonotype. The chain employs TRBV6-1 and TRBJ2-7, with 12 bases identical to TRBD2. The germline gives CDR1 MNHNS, CDR2 SASEGT. The CDR3 contains 14 residues. V shed 3 bases, J shed 5 bases, and the junction held 2 bases outside the gene matches. The CDR3: CASSETSGSHEQYF. For the CDR3, the DNA is TGTGCCAGCAGTGAGACTAGCGGGAGTCACGAGCAGTACTTC.

Ten or more counts support this clonotype. The chain is built from TRBV7-3 and TRBJ1-2, with D possibly being TRBD1 (5 bases). The V end was cut by 4 bases, the J end by 8 bases, with 14 bases between. This CDR3 has 13 residues. Per germline, CDR1 SGHTA and CDR2 FQGTGA. The CDR3 bases are TGTGCCAGCAGCTCCCTCCAGGGAGCCGGCTACACCTTC. This translates into CASSSLQGAGYTF.

At least ten counts were recorded for this clonotype. V is TRBV20-1 and J is TRBJ2-3, with 7 positions matching TRBD2. The CDR3 runs to 12 residues. Per the germline V gene, CDR1 is DFQATT and CDR2 is SNEGSKA (reference sequence). With 3 bases clipped from V and 5 bases from J, the junction kept 2 bases outside the gene matches. CDR3 sequence: CSASPSGDTQYF. In DNA form, the CDR3 reads TGCAGTGCTAGCCCTAGCGGAGATACGCAGTATTTT.

This clonotype was found many times. The chain links TRBV30 to TRBJ2-1; D unclear. CDR3 size: 16 residues. V was clipped by 1 base and J by 2 bases, with 15 bases between them. Germline V gene data show CDR1 as GTSNPN and CDR2 as SVGIG (reference sequence). The CDR3 DNA reads as TGTGCCTGGAGTGGGTATAGCCTATCACCCTACAATGAGCAGTTCTTC. It specifies CAWSGYSLSPYNEQFF. The complete variable domain, with remaining parts taken from reference TRBV30 and TRBJ2-1, reads SQTIHQWPATLVQPVGSPLSLECTVEGTSNPNLYWYRQAAGRGLQLLFYSVGIGQISSEVPQNLSASRPQDRQFILSSKKLLLSDSGFYLCAWSGYSLSPYNEQFFGPGTRLTVL.

This clonotype has a count of ten or more. This chain connects TRBV29-1 to TRBJ1-1; 7 bases fit TRBD1. Trimming took 3 bases from V and 5 from J; bases not matched to a gene: 6. Germline V lookup: CDR1 SQVTM, CDR2 ANQGSEA. This CDR3 has 13 amino acids. This CDR3 is CSVEWRGQTEAFF. CDR3 coding DNA: TGCAGCGTTGAGTGGAGGGGGCAGACTGAAGCTTTCTTT.

In this sample, this clonotype turned up many times. V is TRBV2 and J is TRBJ1-1; TRBD1 is a possible D gene (6 bases). This CDR3 region has 12 residues. Deletions cut 7 bases from V and 10 bases from J, with 16 bases between. Per germline, CDR1 SNHLY and CDR2 FYNNEI. In nucleotides, the CDR3 is TGTGCCAGCACCCTGACAGGAGCGGCAGCTTTCTTT. It is translated as CASTLTGAAAFF.

This clonotype showed up many times. J is TRBJ2-7 and V is TRBV10-3; D is perhaps TRBD1 or TRBD2 (5 bases each). CDR3 length: 15 residues. Trimming removed 5 bases from V and 4 bases from J, with 18 bases in between. In germline, CDR1 is ENHRY, CDR2 SYGVKD. The CDR3 here is CAISLIRDGDYEQYF. The CDR3 region has the DNA TGTGCCATCAGTTTAATTAGGGACGGTGATTACGAGCAGTACTTC.

This clonotype was seen many times. The chain joins TRBV7-2 to TRBJ2-2; tentatively, D is TRBD2 (5 bases). The V and J ends lost 2 bases and 0 bases respectively, with 7 bases between them. CDR3 length equals 15 residues. Germline CDR1 and CDR2: SGHTA and FQGNSA. CDR3 nucleotide sequence: TGTGCCAGCAGCTTACGGCGGGCGAACACCGGGGAGCTGTTTTTT. This encodes CASSLRRANTGELFF.

The table lists this clonotype with a few counts. V usage is TRBV18 and J usage is TRBJ2-1; D possibly uses TRBD1 or TRBD2 (5 bases each). V was clipped by 3 bases and J by 9 bases, with 15 bases between them. CDR1 is KGHSH, CDR2 LQKENI, per germline. The CDR3 consists of 14 residues. CDR3 nucleotide sequence: TGTGCCAGCTCACCGGCGAGCGGTAGGGGTGAGCAGTTCTTC. Protein: CASSPASGRGEQFF.

The chain's CDR3 is CASSVGGTSGNEQFF. CDR3 sequence (DNA): TGTGCCAGCAGCGTAGGGGGGACTAGCGGAAATGAGCAGTTCTTC. This rearrangement joins TRBV9 to TRBJ2-1, with 11 bases fitting TRBD2. Germline values: CDR1 SGDLS, CDR2 YYNGEE. Germline trimming cut 0 bases from V and 7 bases from J; bases unmatched to any gene: 3. The CDR3 runs to 15 residues.

This clonotype came up a few times. This chain uses TRBV3-1 with TRBJ2-1; 10 nucleotides match TRBD2. Trimming took 0 bases from V and 15 from J; bases not matched to a gene: 8. Germline assignment: CDR1 LGHDT and CDR2 YNNKEL (reference sequence). This CDR3 spans 14 amino acids. The CDR3 sequence: CASSQDTLAGESFF. CDR3 sequence (DNA): TGTGCCAGCAGCCAAGATACCCTAGCGGGAGAGTCGTTCTTC.

The chain employs TRBV10-3 and TRBJ2-7, with no clear D. The CDR3 is made up of 11 amino acids. V was pared by 4 bases and J by 9 bases, with 10 bases between. Germline lookup yields CDR1 ENHRY and CDR2 SYGVKD. The CDR3 sequence is CAISGLGGQYF. CDR3 nucleotides: TGTGCCATCAGTGGTCTAGGCGGGCAGTACTTC.

As for this clonotype: A read error may produce the germline difference seen at one junction end. The V call is TRBV6-5, the J call TRBJ1-1; unclear D gene. The CDR3 has 12 residues. Per the germline V gene, CDR1 is MNHEY and CDR2 is SVGAGI. The chain's CDR3 is CVSSYPNTEAFF. DNA for the CDR3: TGTGTCAGCAGTTACCCGAACACTGAAGCTTTCTTT.

This clonotype was observed many times. This chain joins TRBV7-9 and TRBJ2-7; 8 bases are shared with TRBD1. The V segment lost 3 bases and the J segment 3 bases; nucleotides outside the gene matches: 7. The CDR3 covers 15 residues. Germline V gives CDR1 SEHNR, CDR2 FQNEAQ (reference sequence). The CDR3 spells CASSFGAGGNYEQYF. CDR3 in DNA: TGTGCCAGCAGCTTTGGGGCAGGGGGCAACTACGAGCAGTACTTC.

Many counts were recorded for this clonotype. The rearrangement uses TRBV6-5 and TRBJ2-5, with D maybe TRBD2 (6 bases). Trimming cost V 2 bases and J 10 bases, with 11 bases left between them. Germline V lookup: CDR1 MNHEY, CDR2 SVGAGI. The CDR3 runs 12 residues. CDR3 region: CASSYRGADQYF. DNA for the CDR3: TGTGCCAGCAGTTACCGCGGGGCGGACCAGTACTTC.

This chain joins TRBV7-9 and TRBJ2-1, with 9 bases aligning to TRBD2. Germline V gene sequence: CDR1 SEHNR, CDR2 FQNEAQ (reference sequence). This CDR3 has 16 residues. V gave up 2 bases and J gave up 10 bases; unmatched junction bases: 12. The CDR3 here is CASSLRTSAEWTEQFF. CDR3 nucleotides: TGTGCCAGCAGCTTACGGACTAGCGCTGAGTGGACGGAGCAGTTCTTC.

In this sample, this clonotype turned up many times. This chain joins TRBV7-9 and TRBJ2-7; tentative D call: TRBD2 (5 bases). Trimming shortened V by 4 bases and J by 3 bases, and 16 bases separated the two germline ends. Germline V gene data show CDR1 as SEHNR and CDR2 as FQNEAQ (reference sequence). This CDR3 region has 15 residues. For the CDR3, the DNA is TGTGCCAGCAGCTCCCAACTAGACACGGGCTACGAGCAGTACTTC. This codes for CASSSQLDTGYEQYF.

The chain recombines TRBV19 with TRBJ1-1, with a weak D call TRBD1 (6 bases). CDR3 length: 14 residues. Germline lookup yields CDR1 LNHDA and CDR2 SQIVND (reference sequence). Trimming took 7 bases from V and 4 from J, leaving 16 bases between them. The CDR3 sequence is CASINTGRGTEAFF. The CDR3 nucleotides read TGTGCCAGTATTAATACAGGGCGGGGCACTGAAGCTTTCTTT. Together with reference TRBV19 and TRBJ1-1, the CDR3 gives the full variable domain: DGGITQSPKYLFRKEGQNVTLSCEQNLNHDAMYWYRQDPGQGLRLIYYSQIVNDFQKGDIAEGYSVSREKKESFPLTVTSAQKNPTAFYLCASINTGRGTEAFFGQGTRLTVV.

This clonotype came up a few times. This rearrangement joins TRBV9 to TRBJ2-5; D call uncertain. Between the trimmed V and J ends, which lost 0 bases and 3 bases, there was a span of 6 bases. This CDR3 has 13 residues. The germline V gene has CDR1 SGDLS and CDR2 YYNGEE. The CDR3: CASSVDSEETQYF. CDR3 in DNA: TGTGCCAGCAGCGTAGACAGTGAAGAGACCCAGTACTTC.

This clonotype was observed at least ten times. The rearrangement uses TRBV2 and TRBJ1-6; D gene unclear. The V and J ends lost 2 bases and 8 bases respectively, with 13 bases between them. Germline V CDR1 and CDR2: SNHLY, FYNNEI. The CDR3 totals 15 residues. The CDR3 DNA reads as TGTGCCAGCAGTGAATGGTTCACTAGGGATTCACCCCTCCACTTT. Encoded protein: CASSEWFTRDSPLHF.

The table lists this clonotype with a few counts. The chain links TRBV4-3 to TRBJ1-1; 10 bases agree with TRBD1. The J segment lost 1 base and the V segment lost 3 bases, leaving 2 bases of the junction unmatched. The CDR3 is 15 amino acids. Per the germline V gene, CDR1 is LGHNA and CDR2 is YSLEER. As DNA, the CDR3 is TGCGCCAGCAGCCAGGGACAGGGGAGGAACACTGAAGCTTTCTTT. Its translation is CASSQGQGRNTEAFF.

This clonotype was found many times. The rearrangement joins TRBV11-2 to TRBJ2-3; D is perhaps TRBD1 (6 bases). Germline V gene lookup returns CDR1 SGHAT and CDR2 FQNNGV. This CDR3 has 14 residues. Trimming stripped 8 bases from V and 0 bases from J, with 12 bases between. The CDR3 loop is CASRMGASTDTQYF. CDR3 DNA sequence: TGTGCCAGCCGGATGGGGGCTAGCACAGATACGCAGTATTTT. Full variable domain (outside the CDR3, taken from reference TRBV11-2 and TRBJ2-3): EAGVAQSPRYKIIEKRQSVAFWCNPISGHATLYWYQQILGQGPKLLIQFQNNGVVDDSQLPKDRFSAERLKGVDSTLKIQPAKLEDSAVYLCASRMGASTDTQYFGPGTRLTVL.

The table lists this clonotype with a few counts. V gene TRBV6-1 combines with J gene TRBJ2-1; TRBD2 is a possible D gene (12 bases). This CDR3 is 18 amino acids long. Trimming shortened V by 6 bases and J by 7 bases, and 28 bases separated the two germline ends. Germline values: CDR1 MNHNS, CDR2 SASEGT. Here the CDR3 reads CASSHRDRGTSGLNEQFF. The CDR3 DNA sequence: TGTGCCAGCAGCCACCGGGACAGGGGGACTAGCGGGTTGAATGAGCAGTTCTTC.